This T cell receptor (beta chain) was documented in a study of T cells in Graves' hyperthyroidism and ophthalmopathy. Study details: Peripheral blood was collected at initial diagnosis, before any treatment.

RNA transcripts provided the source from which TCR beta CDR3 regions were amplified. HTBI primers were the set used in a first-round RT-PCR of the TCR CDR3. One entry per CDR3 protein, called by TCRdb with MiXCR from the multiplex PCR reads. The sample has under 350,000 distinct CDR3 sequences, 10% to 15% seen once. Clinical symptoms, serum thyroxine and TRAb, thyroid ultrasound and orbital computed tomography together formed the diagnostic basis. Fresh 10 ml peripheral blood yielded PBMCs. V gave up 6 bases and J gave up 7 bases; unmatched junction bases: 15. Germline V CDR1 and CDR2: SGHVS, FQNEAQ. The CDR3 extends over 16 amino acids.

This TCR derives from a woman in her twenties or thirties with Graves' hyperthyroidism that later progressed to Graves' ophthalmopathy. Sequencing was done on a sample of blood. This chain connects TRBV7-8 to TRBJ2-1; 7 bases are a match to TRBD1. The CDR3 DNA sequence: TGTGCCAGCAGACCCCTCGGGGCAGGGGGTCGGAATGAGCAGTTCTTC. It encodes CASRPLGAGGRNEQFF. Full variable domain (remainder filled in from reference TRBV7-8 and TRBJ2-1): GAGVSQSPRYKVAKRGQDVALRCDPISGHVSLFWYQQALGQGPEFLTYFQNEAQLDKSGLPSDRFFAERPEGSVSTLKIQRTQQEDSAVYLCASRPLGAGGRNEQFFGPGTRLTVL.